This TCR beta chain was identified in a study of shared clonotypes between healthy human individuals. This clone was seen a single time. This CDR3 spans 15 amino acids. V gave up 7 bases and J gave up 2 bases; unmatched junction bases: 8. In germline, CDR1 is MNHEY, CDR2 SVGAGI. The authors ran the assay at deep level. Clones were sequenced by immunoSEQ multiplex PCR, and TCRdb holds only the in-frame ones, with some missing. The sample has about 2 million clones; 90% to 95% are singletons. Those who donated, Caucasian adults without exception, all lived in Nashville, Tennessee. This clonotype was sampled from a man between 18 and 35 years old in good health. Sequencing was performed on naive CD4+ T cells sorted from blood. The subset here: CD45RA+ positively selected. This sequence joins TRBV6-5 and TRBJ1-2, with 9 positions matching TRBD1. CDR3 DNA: TGTGCCAGCACCTTGGACAGGGGAGGAAACTATGGCTACACCTTC. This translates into CASTLDRGGNYGYTF.